This note documents a single T cell receptor beta chain sequence. This record comes from a study of blood T cell repertoires in COVID-19. Ages ranged from 18 to 89 years, with residence in about 24 US areas. Cohort 3 donors were reported recovered after two negative PCRs, clearance, or symptom resolution. TCRdb's table, derived via immunoSEQ multiplex PCR, lists solely in-frame clones and lacks some. The data contain around 330,000 clones, 80% to 90% of them seen just once; the ten biggest clones take up more than 8.5%. The TCR originated in a woman between 18 and 29 years old who had recovered from COVID-19. Input material: PBMCs or T cells enriched from blood (not recorded which).

CDR3 sequence reads: CATQAPGTGVYEQYF. The CDR3 bases are TGTGCCACCCAAGCCCCCGGGACAGGGGTCTACGAGCAGTACTTC. The chain couples TRBV6-5 to TRBJ2-7; 10 bases fit TRBD1. The junction had 12 bases not matched to a gene; V was cut back by 10 bases and J by 3 bases. CDR3 length: 15 amino acids. The V gene's germline CDR1 is MNHEY and CDR2 SVGAGI.